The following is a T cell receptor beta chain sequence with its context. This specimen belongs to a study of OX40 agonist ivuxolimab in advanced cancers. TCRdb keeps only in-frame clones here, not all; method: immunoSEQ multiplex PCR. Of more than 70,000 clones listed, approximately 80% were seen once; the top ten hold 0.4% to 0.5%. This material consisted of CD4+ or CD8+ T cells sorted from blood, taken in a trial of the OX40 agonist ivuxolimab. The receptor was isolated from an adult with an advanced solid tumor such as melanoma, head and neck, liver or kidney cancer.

DNA for the CDR3: TGCGCCAGCAGCCCCCCCCGGACAGGGGGTGATGGCTACACCTTC. Encoded protein: CASSPPRTGGDGYTF. The gene calls are TRBV5-1 and TRBJ1-2; 10 bases match TRBD1. The CDR3 is 15 residues long. V lost 4 bases and J lost 6; bases outside the gene matches: 9. Germline values: CDR1 SGHRS, CDR2 YFSETQ.